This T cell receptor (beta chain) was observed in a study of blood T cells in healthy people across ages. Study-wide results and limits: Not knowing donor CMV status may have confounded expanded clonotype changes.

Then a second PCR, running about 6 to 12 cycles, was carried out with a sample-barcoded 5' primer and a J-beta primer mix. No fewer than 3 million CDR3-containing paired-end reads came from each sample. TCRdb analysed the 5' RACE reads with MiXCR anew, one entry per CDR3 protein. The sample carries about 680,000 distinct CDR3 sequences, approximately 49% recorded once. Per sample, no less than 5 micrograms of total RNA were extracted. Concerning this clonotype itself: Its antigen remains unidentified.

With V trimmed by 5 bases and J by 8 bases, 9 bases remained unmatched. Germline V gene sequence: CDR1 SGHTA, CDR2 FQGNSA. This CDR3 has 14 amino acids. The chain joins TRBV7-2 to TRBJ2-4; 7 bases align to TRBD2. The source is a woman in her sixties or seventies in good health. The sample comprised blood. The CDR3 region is CASSPPPGRDIQYF. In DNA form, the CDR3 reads TGTGCCAGCAGCCCACCCCCGGGGAGGGACATTCAGTACTTC.